Presented here are 24 T cell receptor beta chains from one specimen sequenced in a study of T cell repertoires in aging, cancer and after chemotherapy. The template was genomic DNA from peripheral blood, not RNA. Rearranged V-D-J TRB sequences were amplified with a mixed TRB-A/B primer pool. TCRdb reprocessed the multiplex PCR reads via MiXCR and lists one record per CDR3 protein. The table records about 9,200 distinct CDR3 sequences, around 35% of them present only once. The sample taken for sequencing was blood. These receptors were obtained from a human donor in good health.

This clonotype was seen a single time. The rearrangement joins TRBV6-5 to TRBJ1-1, with D unclear. Germline assignment: CDR1 MNHEY and CDR2 SVGAGI. Trimming removed 8 bases from V and 1 base from J, with 5 bases in between. The CDR3 sequence is 11 residues long. Here the CDR3 DNA reads TGTGCCAGCTGCCAGAACACTGAAGCTTTCTTT. Amino acids: CASCQNTEAFF.

There are a few counts of this clonotype. The genes are TRBV6-4 and TRBJ2-2; D is undetermined. Looked up from germline, CDR1 is MRHNA and CDR2 is SNTAGT. The V and J ends lost 0 bases and 5 bases respectively, with 4 bases between them. The CDR3 spans 13 residues. This CDR3 reads CASSDSTTGELFF. The CDR3 DNA reads TGTGCCAGCAGTGACTCGACAACCGGGGAGCTGTTTTTT.

V gene TRBV27 combines with J gene TRBJ2-3; D uncertain. CDR1 is MNHEY and CDR2 is SMNVEV in the germline V gene (reference sequence). This CDR3 region has 12 residues. V was pared by 5 bases and J by 7 bases, with 10 bases between. This chain's CDR3 is CASSRVPYTQYF. CDR3 DNA: TGTGCCAGCAGTCGAGTACCGTATACGCAGTATTTT.

This clonotype counts as medium-sized. The rearrangement links TRBV19 to TRBJ2-3; 10 bases align to TRBD2. J was trimmed by 2 bases and V by 3 bases; bases with no gene match: 2. Germline V CDR1 and CDR2: LNHDA, SQIVND (reference sequence). This CDR3 spans 15 amino acids. The chain's CDR3 is CASSISGRNTDTQYF. CDR3 sequence (DNA): TGTGCCAGTAGTATTAGCGGGAGGAACACAGATACGCAGTATTTT.

The V gene is TRBV27, the J gene TRBJ1-2, with D possibly TRBD1 on 6 matching bases. Trimming cost V 4 bases and J 4 bases, with 13 bases left between them. The CDR3 extends over 14 amino acids. Germline-derived CDR1 and CDR2 are MNHEY and SMNVEV (reference sequence). The CDR3 coding sequence is TGTGCCAGCAGTTCCCCAGGGGAGGGCTATGGCTACACCTTC. It translates to CASSSPGEGYGYTF.

The gene calls are TRBV19 and TRBJ2-1; either TRBD1 or TRBD2 may supply D (5 bases each). V was pared by 5 bases and J by 9 bases, with 14 bases between. This CDR3 is 13 amino acids long. Germline loops: CDR1 LNHDA, CDR2 SQIVND (reference sequence). CDR3 loop: CASSGGGGAEQFF. CDR3 DNA sequence: TGTGCCAGTAGTGGAGGTGGTGGGGCTGAGCAGTTCTTC.

The rearrangement joins TRBV6-1 to TRBJ2-7; 7 bases fit TRBD2. This CDR3 has 15 amino acids. CDR1 and CDR2 (germline): MNHNS, SASEGT. J gave up 4 bases and V 5 bases, and 11 bases lay outside the gene matches. CDR3 bases: TGTGCCAGCAGTCACCCGGCTAGCGGAAAGTACGAGCAGTACTTC. Encoded protein: CASSHPASGKYEQYF.

This clonotype is classed as medium-sized. CDR3 nucleotides: TGCAGCGTTGACCAGGGCACAGATACGCAGTATTTT. It specifies CSVDQGTDTQYF. This sequence joins TRBV29-1 and TRBJ2-3; D not resolved. The V end lost 3 bases, the J end lost 1 base, and 5 bases lay between the germline ends. CDR1 and CDR2 from the germline V gene are SQVTM and ANQGSEA. This CDR3 contains 12 residues.

This clonotype was seen a handful of times. The gene calls are TRBV18 and TRBJ2-3; D possibly matches TRBD1 or TRBD2 (6 bases each). From germline, CDR1 is KGHSH and CDR2 LQKENI. This CDR3 is built from 14 residues. Trimming left V 5 bases short and J 2 bases short, with 11 bases between. In nucleotides, the CDR3 is TGTGCCAGCTCAGAGGAGGGGGTCACAGATACGCAGTATTTT. This gives the protein CASSEEGVTDTQYF.

The chain is built from TRBV6-1 and TRBJ2-7; 15 nucleotides align to TRBD2. Per germline, CDR1 MNHNS and CDR2 SASEGT. The ends lost 3 bases at V and 0 bases at J; junction bases unmatched: 12. The CDR3 spans 20 residues. CDR3: CASSDRVGTSGRPGSYEQYF. In nucleotides, the CDR3 is TGTGCCAGCAGTGATAGGGTCGGGACTAGCGGGAGGCCCGGCTCCTACGAGCAGTACTTC.

By sample share, this clonotype is medium-sized (0.01 to 0.1%). The chain recombines TRBV19 with TRBJ2-7, with D perhaps being TRBD1 or TRBD2 (5 bases each). The CDR3 extends over 11 amino acids. The V and J ends lost 7 bases and 5 bases respectively, with 9 bases between them. Per germline, CDR1 LNHDA and CDR2 SQIVND (reference sequence). The CDR3 is CASTTGHEQYF. In nucleotides, the CDR3 is TGTGCCAGTACGACGGGACACGAGCAGTACTTC.

By share, this clonotype ranks as medium-sized. The chain links TRBV29-1 to TRBJ2-2; 8 nucleotides match TRBD2. CDR1 and CDR2 from the germline V gene are SQVTM and ANQGSEA. The CDR3 contains 15 residues. V shed 7 bases, J shed 8 bases, and the junction held 15 bases outside the gene matches. The CDR3 region is CSAKVGGGTIGELFF. The CDR3 bases are TGCAGCGCAAAGGTCGGCGGGGGGACGATTGGGGAGCTGTTTTTT.

The chain carries TRBV19 and TRBJ2-3, with TRBD2 matching over 14 bases. The germline V gene has CDR1 LNHDA and CDR2 SQIVND (reference sequence). J gave up 1 base and V 1 base, and 7 bases lay outside the gene matches. The CDR3 has 19 residues. CDR3 region: CASSIAGTSGSLGTDTQYF. The CDR3 DNA follows: TGTGCCAGTAGTATAGCCGGGACTAGCGGGAGCTTAGGCACAGATACGCAGTATTTT.

CDR3: CASSLGVSSTNEKLFF. The CDR3 coding sequence is TGCGCCAGCAGCTTGGGGGTCTCATCAACTAATGAAAAACTGTTTTTT. The chain combines TRBV5-1 with TRBJ1-4; D is undetermined. The germline CDR1 and CDR2 sequences are SGHRS and YFSETQ. Deletions cut 0 bases from V and 0 bases from J, with 9 bases between. The CDR3 sequence is 16 residues long. Supplemented by reference TRBV5-1 and TRBJ1-4, the full variable domain reads KAGVTQTPRYLIKTRGQQVTLSCSPISGHRSVSWYQQTPGQGLQFLFEYFSETQRNKGNFPGRFSGRQFSNSRSEMNVSTLELGDSALYLCASSLGVSSTNEKLFFGSGTQLSVL.

The CDR3 region is CASSQTGGGEKLFF. CDR3 in DNA: TGTGCCAGCAGCCAAACAGGGGGCGGTGAAAAACTGTTTTTT. The chain combines TRBV7-2 with TRBJ1-4; 9 bases fit TRBD1. Germline CDR1 is SGHTA and CDR2 is FQGNSA. The CDR3 spans 14 residues. V lost 5 bases, J lost 7 bases, and 5 bases stayed unmatched.

The chain carries TRBV7-6 and TRBJ2-7; D may be TRBD1 (5 bases). CDR1 SGHVS and CDR2 FNYEAQ come from the germline V gene. CDR3 length: 14 amino acids. V was clipped by 3 bases and J by 1 base, with 10 bases between them. The chain's CDR3 is CASSFEDSSYEQYF. In DNA form, the CDR3 reads TGTGCCAGCAGCTTTGAAGACAGTTCCTACGAGCAGTACTTC.

The CDR3 spells CASSPNNSPLHF. DNA for the CDR3: TGTGCCAGCAGTCCCAATAATTCACCCCTCCACTTT. The chain combines TRBV6-5 with TRBJ1-6, with D unresolved. The CDR3 is made up of 12 amino acids. Germline V gives CDR1 MNHEY, CDR2 SVGAGI. With 5 bases removed from V and 5 bases from J, the gap between germline ends came to 4 bases.

This chain links TRBV5-1 with TRBJ2-3; a possible D gene is TRBD2 (5 bases). Germline CDR1 reads SGHRS; CDR2 reads YFSETQ. V gave up 0 bases and J gave up 9 bases, with 11 bases separating them. The CDR3 covers 13 residues. This CDR3 reads CASSLAGMSTQYF. CDR3 DNA: TGCGCCAGCAGCTTGGCGGGGATGAGCACGCAGTATTTT.

This rearrangement joins TRBV18 to TRBJ2-1; D uncertain. The CDR3 runs 15 residues. Trimming shortened V by 0 bases and J by 0 bases, and 6 bases separated the two germline ends. Germline V lookup: CDR1 KGHSH, CDR2 LQKENI. The CDR3 bases are TGTGCCAGCTCACCACCTCCCCTCTCCTACAATGAGCAGTTCTTC. Protein sequence: CASSPPPLSYNEQFF. The variable domain in full, with the rest retrieved from reference TRBV18 and TRBJ2-1, is NAGVMQNPRHLVRRRGQEARLRCSPMKGHSHVYWYRQLPEEGLKFMVYLQKENIIDESGMPKERFSAEFPKEGPSILRIQQVVRGDSAAYFCASSPPPLSYNEQFFGPGTRLTVL.

V and J are TRBV19 and TRBJ2-7; the D is unclear. The ends were cut back, 3 bases at V and 7 bases at J, with 13 bases in the middle. The CDR3 covers 13 residues. Germline-derived CDR1 and CDR2 are LNHDA and SQIVND (reference sequence). In nucleotides, the CDR3 is TGTGCCAGTAGTATCTTGGCGTACAATGAGCAGTACTTC. This translates into CASSILAYNEQYF.

This chain joins TRBV5-1 and TRBJ2-1; D unresolved. The V end was cut by 0 bases, the J end by 5 bases, with 15 bases between. Germline CDR1 reads SGHRS; CDR2 reads YFSETQ. This CDR3 spans 16 amino acids. In nucleotides, the CDR3 is TGCGCCAGCAGCTTGGGCCTTACCGGCCTTGACAATGAGCAGTTCTTC. The encoded protein is CASSLGLTGLDNEQFF.

This clonotype showed up just a few times. This chain connects TRBV11-1 to TRBJ1-2; D call uncertain. The V and J ends lost 2 bases and 5 bases respectively, with 15 bases between them. The CDR3 length is 15 residues. Germline values: CDR1 SGHAT, CDR2 FQDESV (reference sequence). CDR3 amino acids: CASSLTPGAGYGYTF. In DNA form, the CDR3 reads TGTGCCAGCAGCTTAACCCCGGGCGCTGGATATGGCTACACCTTC. Full variable domain (remainder filled in from reference TRBV11-1 and TRBJ1-2): EAEVAQSPRYKITEKSQAVAFWCDPISGHATLYWYRQILGQGPELLVQFQDESVVDDSQLPKDRFSAERLKGVDSTLKIQPAELGDSAMYLCASSLTPGAGYGYTFGSGTRLTVV.

This clonotype is termed medium-sized. The chain employs TRBV11-1 and TRBJ2-7; D is unclear. The CDR3 is 15 residues long. Germline V gives CDR1 SGHAT, CDR2 FQDESV (reference sequence). V lost 5 bases to trimming and J lost 1 base, with 15 bases between them. CDR3 DNA: TGTGCCAGCAGCCCGTTTAGTGGACCTTCCTACGAGCAGTACTTC. Translated, it gives CASSPFSGPSYEQYF.

This clonotype was found once. V gene TRBV7-6 combines with J gene TRBJ1-1; weak D call: TRBD1 (5 bases). V lost 5 bases, J lost 11 bases, and 15 bases lay in between. This CDR3 has 12 residues. Germline V lookup: CDR1 SGHVS, CDR2 FNYEAQ. CDR3 protein: CASSTAGTQAFF. CDR3 in DNA: TGTGCCAGCAGCACTGCGGGGACTCAGGCTTTCTTT.